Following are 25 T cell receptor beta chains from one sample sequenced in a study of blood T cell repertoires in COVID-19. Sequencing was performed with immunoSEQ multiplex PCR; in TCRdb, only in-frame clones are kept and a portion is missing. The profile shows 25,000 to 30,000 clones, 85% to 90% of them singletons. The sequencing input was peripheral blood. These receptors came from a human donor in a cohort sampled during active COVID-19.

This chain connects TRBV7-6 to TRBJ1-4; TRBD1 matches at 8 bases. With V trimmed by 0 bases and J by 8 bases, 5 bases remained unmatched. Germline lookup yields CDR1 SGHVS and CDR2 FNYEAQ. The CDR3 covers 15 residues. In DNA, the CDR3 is TGTGCCAGCAGCTTAGCGACAGGGGTTTACGAAAAACTGTTTTTT. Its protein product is CASSLATGVYEKLFF.

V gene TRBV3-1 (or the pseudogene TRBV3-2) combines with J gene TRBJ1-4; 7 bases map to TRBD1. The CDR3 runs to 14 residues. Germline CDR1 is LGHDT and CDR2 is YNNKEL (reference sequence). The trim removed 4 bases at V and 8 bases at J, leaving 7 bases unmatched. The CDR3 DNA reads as TGTGCCAGCAGCCGACAGGGATGGGACGAAAAACTGTTTTTT. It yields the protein CASSRQGWDEKLFF.

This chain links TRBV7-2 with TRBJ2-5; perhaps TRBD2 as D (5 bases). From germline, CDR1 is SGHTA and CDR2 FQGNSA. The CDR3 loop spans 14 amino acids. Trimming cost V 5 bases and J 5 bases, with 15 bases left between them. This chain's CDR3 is CASSPPPGGETQYF. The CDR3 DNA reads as TGTGCCAGCAGCCCCCCGCCGGGCGGGGAGACCCAGTACTTC.

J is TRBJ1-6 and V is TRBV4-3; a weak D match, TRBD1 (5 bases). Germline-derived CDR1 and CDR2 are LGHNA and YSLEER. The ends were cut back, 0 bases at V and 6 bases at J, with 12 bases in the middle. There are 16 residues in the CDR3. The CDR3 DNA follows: TGCGCCAGCAGCCAAGAGACCGGAAGGGGTAATTCACCCCTCCACTTT. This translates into CASSQETGRGNSPLHF.

CDR3 protein: CASSIGTSGDQETQYF. In DNA form, the CDR3 reads TGTGCCAGTAGTATAGGGACTAGCGGGGACCAAGAGACCCAGTACTTC. The genes are TRBV19 and TRBJ2-5, with TRBD2 matching 12 bases. This CDR3 region has 16 residues. CDR1 is LNHDA, CDR2 SQIVND, per germline (reference sequence). With V trimmed by 1 base and J by 0 bases, 0 bases remained unmatched.

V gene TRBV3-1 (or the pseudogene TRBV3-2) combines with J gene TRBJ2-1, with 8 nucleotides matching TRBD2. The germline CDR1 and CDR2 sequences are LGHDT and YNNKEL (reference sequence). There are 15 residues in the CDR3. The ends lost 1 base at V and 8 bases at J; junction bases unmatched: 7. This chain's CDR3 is CASSQVWTSSHEQFF. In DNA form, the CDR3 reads TGTGCCAGCAGCCAAGTGTGGACTAGCAGCCATGAGCAGTTCTTC.

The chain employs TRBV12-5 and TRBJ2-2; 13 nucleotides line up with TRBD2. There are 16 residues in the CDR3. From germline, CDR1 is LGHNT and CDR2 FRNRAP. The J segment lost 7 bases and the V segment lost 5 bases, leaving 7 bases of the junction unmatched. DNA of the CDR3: TGTGCTAGTGGTCCGGGACTAGCGGGATCGGGCGGGGAGCTGTTTTTT. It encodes CASGPGLAGSGGELFF.

Here the CDR3 DNA reads TGCGCCAACCTAACACTAGCGGATTTACTCTACAATGAGCAGTTCTTC. It yields the protein CANLTLADLLYNEQFF. This chain joins TRBV23-1 and TRBJ2-1; TRBD2 aligns across 8 bases. TRBV23-1 is marked as an open reading frame, function uncertain. With V trimmed by 10 bases and J by 3 bases, 14 bases remained unmatched. The CDR3 has 16 amino acids.

The CDR3 DNA is TGTGCCAGCAGCTTGGGTCAAGCGGGGGGGGGAGATACGCAGTATTTT. Protein product: CASSLGQAGGGDTQYF. The chain couples TRBV7-8 to TRBJ2-3; TRBD2 aligns across 10 bases. After removal of 3 bases from V and 5 bases from J, the junction contained 8 bases not matched to a gene. The germline gives CDR1 SGHVS, CDR2 FQNEAQ. CDR3 size: 16 residues.

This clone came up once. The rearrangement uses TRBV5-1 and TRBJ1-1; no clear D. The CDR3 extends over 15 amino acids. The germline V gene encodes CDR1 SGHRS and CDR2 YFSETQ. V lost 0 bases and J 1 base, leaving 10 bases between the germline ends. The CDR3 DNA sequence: TGCGCCAGCAGCTTGGTAACGGGTGGGAACACTGAAGCTTTCTTT. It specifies CASSLVTGGNTEAFF.

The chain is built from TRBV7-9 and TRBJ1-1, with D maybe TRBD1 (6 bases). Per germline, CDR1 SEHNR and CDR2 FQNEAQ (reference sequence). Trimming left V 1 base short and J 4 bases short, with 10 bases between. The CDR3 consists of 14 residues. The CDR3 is CASSLGQGSTEAFF. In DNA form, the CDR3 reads TGTGCCAGCAGCTTAGGGCAGGGGAGCACTGAAGCTTTCTTT. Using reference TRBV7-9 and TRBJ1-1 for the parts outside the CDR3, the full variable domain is DTGVSQNPRHKITKRGQNVTFRCDPISEHNRLYWYRQTLGQGPEFLTYFQNEAQLEKSRLLSDRFSAERPKGSFSTLEIQRTEQGDSAMYLCASSLGQGSTEAFFGQGTRLTVV.

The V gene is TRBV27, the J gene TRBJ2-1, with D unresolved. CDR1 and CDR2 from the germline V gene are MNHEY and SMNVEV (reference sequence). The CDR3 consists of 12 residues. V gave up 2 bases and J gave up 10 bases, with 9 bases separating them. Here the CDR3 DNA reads TGTGCCAGCAGTTTAAGAGCGAAGGAGCAGTTCTTC. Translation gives CASSLRAKEQFF.

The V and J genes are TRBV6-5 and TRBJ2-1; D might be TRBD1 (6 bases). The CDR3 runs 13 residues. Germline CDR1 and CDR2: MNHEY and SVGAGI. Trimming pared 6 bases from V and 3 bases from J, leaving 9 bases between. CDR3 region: CASRTGHYNEQFF. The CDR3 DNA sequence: TGTGCCAGCAGGACAGGACACTACAATGAGCAGTTCTTC.

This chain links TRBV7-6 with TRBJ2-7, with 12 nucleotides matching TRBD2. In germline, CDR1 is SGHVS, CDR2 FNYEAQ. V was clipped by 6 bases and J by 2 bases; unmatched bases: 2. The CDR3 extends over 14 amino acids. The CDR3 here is CASSLAGGPYEQYF. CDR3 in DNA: TGTGCCAGCAGTCTAGCGGGAGGGCCCTACGAGCAGTACTTC.

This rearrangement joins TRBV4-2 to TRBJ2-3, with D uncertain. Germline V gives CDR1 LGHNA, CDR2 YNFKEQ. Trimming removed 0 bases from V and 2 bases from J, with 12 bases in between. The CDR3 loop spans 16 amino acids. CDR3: CASSQDLYAPTDTQYF. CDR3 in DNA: TGTGCCAGCAGCCAAGATCTCTATGCCCCCACAGATACGCAGTATTTT.

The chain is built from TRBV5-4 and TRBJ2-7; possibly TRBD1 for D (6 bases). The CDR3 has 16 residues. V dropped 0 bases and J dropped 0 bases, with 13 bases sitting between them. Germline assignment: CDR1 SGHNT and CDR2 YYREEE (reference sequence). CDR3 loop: CASSLGGRVGSYEQYF. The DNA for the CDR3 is TGTGCCAGCAGCTTGGGGGGGCGAGTTGGCTCCTACGAGCAGTACTTC. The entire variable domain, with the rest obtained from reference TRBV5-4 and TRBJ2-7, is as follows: ETGVTQSPTHLIKTRGQQVTLRCSSQSGHNTVSWYQQALGQGPQFIFQYYREEENGRGNFPPRFSGLQFPNYSSELNVNALELDDSALYLCASSLGGRVGSYEQYFGPGTRLTVT.

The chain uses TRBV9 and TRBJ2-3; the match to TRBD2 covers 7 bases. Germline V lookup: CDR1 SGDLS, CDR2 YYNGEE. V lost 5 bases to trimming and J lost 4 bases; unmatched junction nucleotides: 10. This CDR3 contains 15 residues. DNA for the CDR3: TGTGCCAGCAGTCTAAGAGCGGGATCCGCAGATACGCAGTATTTT. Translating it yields CASSLRAGSADTQYF.

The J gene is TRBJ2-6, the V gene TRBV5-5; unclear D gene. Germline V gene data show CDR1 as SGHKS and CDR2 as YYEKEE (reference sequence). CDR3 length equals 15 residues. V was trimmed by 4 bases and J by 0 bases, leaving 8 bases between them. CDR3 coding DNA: TGTGCCAGCAGCCCGCAGAACTCTGGGGCCAACGTCCTGACTTTC. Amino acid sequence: CASSPQNSGANVLTF.

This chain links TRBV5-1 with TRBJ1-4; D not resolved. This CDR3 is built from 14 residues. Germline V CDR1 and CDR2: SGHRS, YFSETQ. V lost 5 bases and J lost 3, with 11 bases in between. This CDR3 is CASSGGSANEKLFF. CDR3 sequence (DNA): TGCGCCAGCAGTGGTGGCAGCGCTAATGAAAAACTGTTTTTT.

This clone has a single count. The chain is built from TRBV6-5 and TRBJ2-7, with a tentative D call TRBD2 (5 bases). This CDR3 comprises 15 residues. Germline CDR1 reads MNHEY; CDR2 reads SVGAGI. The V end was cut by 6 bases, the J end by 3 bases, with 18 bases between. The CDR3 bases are TGTGCCAGCAGCCTGAGAGGGAGTGGTCTCTACGAGCAGTACTTC. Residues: CASSLRGSGLYEQYF.

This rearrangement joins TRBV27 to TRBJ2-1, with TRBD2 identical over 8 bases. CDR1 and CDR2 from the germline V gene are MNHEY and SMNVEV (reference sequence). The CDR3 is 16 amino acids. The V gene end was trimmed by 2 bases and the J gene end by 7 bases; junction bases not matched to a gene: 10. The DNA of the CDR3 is TGTGCCAGCAGTTTAATTATGACGGGAGGGGGAAATGAGCAGTTCTTC. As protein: CASSLIMTGGGNEQFF.

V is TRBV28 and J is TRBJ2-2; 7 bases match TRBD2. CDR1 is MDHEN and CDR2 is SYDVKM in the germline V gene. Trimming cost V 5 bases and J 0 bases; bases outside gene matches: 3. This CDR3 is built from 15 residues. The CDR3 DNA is TGTGCCAGCAGTCCCAGCGGGGCGAACACCGGGGAGCTGTTTTTT. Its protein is CASSPSGANTGELFF.

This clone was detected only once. In nucleotides, the CDR3 is TGCGCCAGCAGCTTCTCCCAGGGACAGACCAATTCACCCCTCCACTTT. It is translated as CASSFSQGQTNSPLHF. The gene calls are TRBV5-1 and TRBJ1-6; 7 bases fit TRBD1. With V trimmed by 2 bases and J by 7 bases, 9 bases remained unmatched. The V gene's germline CDR1 is SGHRS and CDR2 YFSETQ. The CDR3 spans 16 residues.

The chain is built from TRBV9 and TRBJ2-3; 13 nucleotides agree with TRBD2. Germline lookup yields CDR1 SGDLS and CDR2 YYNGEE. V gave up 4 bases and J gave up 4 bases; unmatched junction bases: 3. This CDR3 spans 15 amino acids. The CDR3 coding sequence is TGTGCCAGCAGCCGGACTAGCGGGAGCCCAGATACGCAGTATTTT. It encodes CASSRTSGSPDTQYF.

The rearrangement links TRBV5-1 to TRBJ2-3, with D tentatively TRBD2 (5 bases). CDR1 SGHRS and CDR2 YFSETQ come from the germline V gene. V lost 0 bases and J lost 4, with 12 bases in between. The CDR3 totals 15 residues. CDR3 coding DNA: TGCGCCAGCAGCTTGGGACAACTAGATGCAGATACGCAGTATTTT. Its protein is CASSLGQLDADTQYF. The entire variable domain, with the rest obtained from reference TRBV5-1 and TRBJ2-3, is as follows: KAGVTQTPRYLIKTRGQQVTLSCSPISGHRSVSWYQQTPGQGLQFLFEYFSETQRNKGNFPGRFSGRQFSNSRSEMNVSTLELGDSALYLCASSLGQLDADTQYFGPGTRLTVL.